A single sample gave rise to the 31 T cell receptor beta chains below, sequenced in a study of neurological immune-mediated disorders. TCRdb independently ran MiXCR on the 5' RACE reads; one entry per CDR3 protein. The sample gives 65,000 to 70,000 distinct CDR3 sequences, less than 4% of which show up once; 1% to 1.5% is in the top ten. Material: PBMCs. The receptors stem from a young man with multiple sclerosis.

This clonotype was picked up a small number of times. The rearrangement links TRBV18 to TRBJ1-4, with D unresolved. This CDR3 comprises 15 residues. The germline gives CDR1 KGHSH, CDR2 LQKENI. Between the trimmed V and J ends, which lost 3 bases and 3 bases, there was a span of 11 bases. The CDR3 region is CASSPEFAANEKLFF. CDR3 nucleotides: TGTGCCAGCTCACCCGAATTTGCAGCTAATGAAAAACTGTTTTTT.

In its sample, this clonotype was seen once. This chain connects TRBV12-5 to TRBJ1-1; D is undetermined. Trimming pared 3 bases from V and 4 bases from J, leaving 12 bases between. From germline, CDR1 is LGHNT and CDR2 FRNRAP. The CDR3 loop spans 14 amino acids. The chain's CDR3 is CASGFTVLSTEAFF. In DNA form, the CDR3 reads TGTGCTAGTGGTTTTACGGTCTTGAGCACTGAAGCTTTCTTT.

This clonotype has at least ten counts. This chain links TRBV4-3 with TRBJ1-6; D unclear. V lost 1 base, J lost 9 bases, and 10 bases lay in between. This CDR3 spans 14 amino acids. CDR1 and CDR2 from the germline V gene are LGHNA and YSLEER. Here the CDR3 reads CASSQGGWSSPLHF. Written as DNA, the CDR3 is TGCGCCAGCAGCCAAGGTGGATGGTCTTCACCCCTCCACTTT.

Many counts were recorded for this clonotype. This sequence joins TRBV20-1 and TRBJ1-1; TRBD1 matches 8 bases. The germline V gene encodes CDR1 DFQATT and CDR2 SNEGSKA (reference sequence). Trimming cost V 3 bases and J 7 bases; bases outside gene matches: 7. The CDR3 totals 13 residues. The CDR3 region is CSARGRGRNEAFF. The CDR3 coding sequence is TGCAGTGCTAGGGGCAGGGGGCGAAATGAAGCTTTCTTT.

This clonotype was seen ten or more times. The chain couples TRBV7-9 to TRBJ2-1; 9 bases map to TRBD2. The J segment lost 9 bases and the V segment lost 0 bases, leaving 6 bases of the junction unmatched. Germline V gene sequence: CDR1 SEHNR, CDR2 FQNEAQ (reference sequence). The CDR3 loop spans 15 amino acids. The CDR3 region is CASSLAASGKGEQFF. The DNA of the CDR3 is TGTGCCAGCAGCTTAGCGGCTAGCGGGAAGGGTGAGCAGTTCTTC.

This clonotype was counted many times. This chain joins TRBV5-1 and TRBJ2-7; D is uncertain. V lost 0 bases and J 0 bases, leaving 13 bases between the germline ends. CDR1 SGHRS and CDR2 YFSETQ come from the germline V gene. There are 16 residues in the CDR3. The CDR3 protein is CASSLAPLTTSYEQYF. CDR3 bases: TGCGCCAGCAGCTTGGCCCCACTGACCACCTCCTACGAGCAGTACTTC.

This clonotype was picked up many times. V usage is TRBV29-1 and J usage is TRBJ2-1; 8 bases fit TRBD1. Germline assignment: CDR1 SQVTM and CDR2 ANQGSEA. The V gene end was trimmed by 6 bases and the J gene end by 3 bases; junction bases not matched to a gene: 7. This CDR3 has 14 residues. This chain's CDR3 is CSVKTGTGYNEQFF. The CDR3 coding sequence is TGCAGCGTAAAAACCGGGACAGGCTACAATGAGCAGTTCTTC.

This clonotype was found a few times. The chain couples TRBV14 to TRBJ1-1; tentative D call: TRBD1 (6 bases). Trimming left V 1 base short and J 4 bases short, with 16 bases between. The CDR3 consists of 16 residues. The germline gives CDR1 SGHDN, CDR2 FVKESK. CDR3 residues: CASSQAVQGVGTEAFF. Written as DNA, the CDR3 is TGTGCCAGCAGCCAAGCAGTACAGGGTGTAGGCACTGAAGCTTTCTTT. The full variable domain, completed using reference TRBV14 and TRBJ1-1, is EAGVTQFPSHSVIEKGQTVTLRCDPISGHDNLYWYRRVMGKEIKFLLHFVKESKQDESGMPNNRFLAERTGGTYSTLKVQPAELEDSGVYFCASSQAVQGVGTEAFFGQGTRLTVV.

The table lists this clonotype with a few counts. Its ends do not fully match the called genes, so a read error is possible. This sequence joins TRBV4-3 and TRBJ1-5; D gene unclear. Germline CDR1 reads LGHNA; CDR2 reads YSLEER. The CDR3 has 15 residues. CDR3 nucleotides: TGCGCCAGCAGCCAAGATTTGGTAGGCGGTCAGCCCCAGAATTTT. Its protein is CASSQDLVGGQPQNF.

This clonotype was observed a few times. J is TRBJ1-1 and V is TRBV7-6, with 7 positions matching TRBD1. This CDR3 region has 14 residues. V lost 5 bases, J lost 3 bases, and 6 bases stayed unmatched. Germline CDR1 and CDR2: SGHVS and FNYEAQ. The CDR3 loop reads CASSQRTGDTEAFF. In DNA, the CDR3 is TGTGCCAGCAGCCAACGGACAGGAGACACTGAAGCTTTCTTT.

This clonotype occurred many times. The V gene is TRBV5-1, the J gene TRBJ1-1, with D unresolved. Trimming removed 4 bases at V and 5 bases at J, with 15 bases between. Germline CDR1 is SGHRS and CDR2 is YFSETQ. This CDR3 region has 14 residues. This chain's CDR3 is CASSPMPGSTEAFF. CDR3 coding DNA: TGCGCCAGCAGCCCCATGCCCGGGAGTACTGAAGCTTTCTTT.

V usage is TRBV5-1 and J usage is TRBJ1-4; D is unresolved. CDR1 and CDR2 (germline): SGHRS, YFSETQ. This CDR3 has 14 amino acids. Trimming removed 0 bases at V and 8 bases at J, with 11 bases between. CDR3 region: CASSLGQVGEKLFF. The CDR3, as DNA: TGCGCCAGCAGCTTGGGCCAGGTGGGAGAAAAACTGTTTTTT.

The sample holds many counts of this clonotype. The rearrangement links TRBV5-8 to TRBJ2-6; TRBD1 matches 8 bases. CDR1 SGHTS and CDR2 YDEGEE come from the germline V gene. This CDR3 is 15 amino acids long. Losses at the gene ends were 4 bases for V and 3 bases for J; bases not matched to a gene: 3. The CDR3 region is CASSRDRRGANVLTF. CDR3 coding DNA: TGTGCCAGCAGCCGGGACAGGCGTGGGGCCAACGTCCTGACTTTC.

This clonotype was counted ten times or more. The chain employs TRBV7-2 and TRBJ2-2, with 12 bases lining up with TRBD1. Germline V gene sequence: CDR1 SGHTA, CDR2 FQGNSA. Unmatched junction bases numbered 8, after V lost 4 bases and J lost 5 bases. This CDR3 has 17 residues. The CDR3 nucleotides read TGTGCCAGCAGCTCCCCGGGACAGGGGGCGCAAACCGGGGAGCTGTTTTTT. Amino acids: CASSSPGQGAQTGELFF.

This clonotype has at least ten counts. J is TRBJ2-7 and V is TRBV12-3 or TRBV12-4, with a possible D match to TRBD1 (6 bases). Trimming removed 0 bases at V and 3 bases at J, with 9 bases between. This CDR3 region has 14 residues. The CDR3 region has the DNA TGTGCCAGCAGTTTAGCGCAAGGGGGCTACGAGCAGTACTTC. It is translated as CASSLAQGGYEQYF.

The table lists this clonotype with many counts. V gene TRBV10-2 combines with J gene TRBJ1-5; D remains ambiguous. Germline CDR1 reads WSHSY; CDR2 reads SAAADI. Between the trimmed V and J ends, which lost 3 bases and 2 bases, there was a span of 14 bases. This CDR3 is 16 amino acids long. CDR3 sequence (DNA): TGCGCCAGCAGTGACCTCGACGGGATCGGCAATCAGCCCCAGCATTTT. Its protein is CASSDLDGIGNQPQHF.

This clonotype was picked up many times. This chain links TRBV20-1 with TRBJ1-3; 8 bases match TRBD1. The V gene end was trimmed by 1 base and the J gene end by 4 bases; junction bases not matched to a gene: 6. The CDR3 runs 15 residues. Germline lookup yields CDR1 DFQATT and CDR2 SNEGSKA (reference sequence). CDR3 nucleotides: TGCAGTGCTAGAGCCCCACAGGGGGTCGGAAACACCATATATTTT. This translates into CSARAPQGVGNTIYF.

This clonotype was recorded many times. V is TRBV11-2 and J is TRBJ2-5; 8 bases fit TRBD2. V lost 5 bases to trimming and J lost 5 bases; unmatched junction nucleotides: 10. Germline V gene lookup returns CDR1 SGHAT and CDR2 FQNNGV. There are 15 residues in the CDR3. The CDR3 region is CASSNGGASSETQYF. As DNA, the CDR3 is TGTGCCAGCAGCAACGGGGGGGCCTCTTCGGAGACCCAGTACTTC.

This clonotype was seen many times. The CDR3 DNA reads as TGTGCCATCGCGGGCACACGCGAACTGACCCAGTACTTC. Its protein product is CAIAGTRELTQYF. The chain employs TRBV10-3 and TRBJ2-5, with TRBD2 as a possible D gene (5 bases). V gave up 8 bases and J gave up 7 bases, with 17 bases separating them. The germline V gene has CDR1 ENHRY and CDR2 SYGVKD. The CDR3 covers 13 residues.

In this sample, this clonotype turned up many times. Here the CDR3 reads CASSLARGLRNTEAFF. For the CDR3, the DNA is TGTGCCAGCAGCTTGGCCAGGGGTCTTCGTAACACTGAAGCTTTCTTT. The chain employs TRBV5-6 and TRBJ1-1, with a possible D match to TRBD1 (6 bases). The CDR3 totals 16 residues. Looked up from germline, CDR1 is SGHDT and CDR2 is YYEEEE. The V and J ends lost 0 bases and 2 bases respectively, with 14 bases between them.

This clonotype was counted at least ten times. The chain couples TRBV30 to TRBJ1-1, with TRBD1 matching 7 bases. CDR3 length: 12 residues. CDR1 is GTSNPN and CDR2 is SVGIG in the germline V gene (reference sequence). After removal of 5 bases from V and 5 bases from J, the junction contained 5 bases not matched to a gene. The CDR3 protein is CAWGSTGTEAFF. In nucleotides, the CDR3 is TGTGCCTGGGGTTCGACAGGGACTGAAGCTTTCTTT. Based on the CDR3 plus reference TRBV30 and TRBJ1-1, the full variable domain is SQTIHQWPATLVQPVGSPLSLECTVEGTSNPNLYWYRQAAGRGLQLLFYSVGIGQISSEVPQNLSASRPQDRQFILSSKKLLLSDSGFYLCAWGSTGTEAFFGQGTRLTVV.

This clonotype has a handful of counts. The chain recombines TRBV6-1 with TRBJ1-1; tentatively, D is TRBD1 (5 bases). Trimming took off 3 bases at V and 1 base at J, with 12 bases between the two ends. Germline V gene lookup returns CDR1 MNHNS and CDR2 SASEGT. The CDR3 length is 15 residues. The chain's CDR3 is CASSEIHGGNTEAFF. The CDR3 region has the DNA TGTGCCAGCAGTGAGATTCATGGGGGGAACACTGAAGCTTTCTTT.

This clonotype was detected many times. The rearrangement uses TRBV4-1 and TRBJ1-3; D unclear. This CDR3 contains 14 residues. Germline-derived CDR1 and CDR2 are MGHRA and YSYEKL. V was pared by 4 bases and J by 4 bases, with 11 bases between. The CDR3 nucleotides are TGCGCCAGCAGCCTCCCCTTAGGGGGAAACACCATATATTTT. Translating it yields CASSLPLGGNTIYF.

This clonotype appeared many times. This chain joins TRBV7-9 and TRBJ2-7; 7 nucleotides match TRBD1. Germline V gene sequence: CDR1 SEHNR, CDR2 FQNEAQ (reference sequence). The CDR3 is made up of 18 amino acids. V was clipped by 5 bases and J by 1 base; unmatched bases: 17. The CDR3 DNA follows: TGTGCCAGCAGCCCCGGGACAGAACTTTGGGTAGGATCCTACGAGCAGTACTTC. Translating it yields CASSPGTELWVGSYEQYF.

With respect to this clonotype: This may be a read error: a much more frequent sequence differs by one nucleotide. CDR3: CASSLQAGREGYEQYF. The CDR3 nucleotides read TGTGCCAGCAGCTTACAGGCCGGCAGAGAGGGCTACGAGCAGTACTTC. This rearrangement joins TRBV7-2 to TRBJ2-7, with a weak D call TRBD2 (5 bases). V lost 2 bases to trimming and J lost 3 bases, with 17 bases between them. CDR1 and CDR2 from the germline V gene are SGHTA and FQGNSA. The CDR3 runs to 16 residues.

This clonotype appeared many times. The chain recombines TRBV12-3 or TRBV12-4 with TRBJ2-2; 7 bases are shared with TRBD2. V dropped 3 bases and J dropped 6; count of bases not matched to a gene: 1. The CDR3 is 13 amino acids. CDR3 sequence reads: CASSFAGAGELFF. The DNA of the CDR3 is TGTGCCAGCAGTTTTGCGGGGGCCGGGGAGCTGTTTTTT.

This clonotype was recorded many times. The chain recombines TRBV4-1 with TRBJ2-2; TRBD2 is a possible D gene (6 bases). The CDR3 is 17 residues long. The germline CDR1 and CDR2 sequences are MGHRA and YSYEKL. V lost 0 bases, J lost 4 bases, and 15 bases lay in between. CDR3 sequence (DNA): TGCGCCAGCAGCCAAGACTGGAGGGGCGCCGGCACCGGGGAGCTGTTTTTT. Its translation: CASSQDWRGAGTGELFF.

This clonotype was counted at least ten times. The V call is TRBV2, the J call TRBJ2-3; the match to TRBD2 covers 7 bases. CDR1 and CDR2 from the germline V gene are SNHLY and FYNNEI. Trimming removed 3 bases from V and 2 bases from J; junction bases left unmatched: 5. The length of the CDR3 is 15 residues. The CDR3 region is CASSEFSGVTDTQYF. The CDR3 DNA is TGTGCCAGCAGTGAGTTCAGCGGGGTCACAGATACGCAGTATTTT.

This clonotype has a count of ten or more. This chain joins TRBV9 and TRBJ2-7; 8 nucleotides match TRBD2. CDR1 SGDLS and CDR2 YYNGEE come from the germline V gene. The CDR3 sequence is 15 residues long. With 0 bases clipped from V and 0 bases from J, the junction kept 2 bases outside the gene matches. CDR3 DNA sequence: TGTGCCAGCAGCGTAGGAGCGGGGGACTCCTACGAGCAGTACTTC. Encoded protein: CASSVGAGDSYEQYF.

This clonotype was picked up many times. The chain carries TRBV20-1 and TRBJ2-7; D perhaps matches TRBD1 (6 bases). Germline V gene sequence: CDR1 DFQATT, CDR2 SNEGSKA (reference sequence). This CDR3 spans 13 amino acids. Trimming pared 4 bases from V and 2 bases from J, leaving 12 bases between. The DNA for the CDR3 is TGCAGTGCTACCAGGGACAACCCCTACGAGCAGTACTTC. Protein product: CSATRDNPYEQYF.

This clonotype was picked up many times. This may be a read error: a much more frequent sequence differs by one nucleotide. The chain joins TRBV29-1 to TRBJ1-1; D is undetermined. CDR1 is SQVTM and CDR2 is ANQGSEA in the germline V gene. V lost 0 bases and J 10 bases, leaving 18 bases between the germline ends. CDR3 length: 14 amino acids. This CDR3 is CSVEDQLKGITAFF. The CDR3, as DNA: TGCAGCGTTGAAGACCAATTGAAGGGAATCACAGCTTTCTTT.